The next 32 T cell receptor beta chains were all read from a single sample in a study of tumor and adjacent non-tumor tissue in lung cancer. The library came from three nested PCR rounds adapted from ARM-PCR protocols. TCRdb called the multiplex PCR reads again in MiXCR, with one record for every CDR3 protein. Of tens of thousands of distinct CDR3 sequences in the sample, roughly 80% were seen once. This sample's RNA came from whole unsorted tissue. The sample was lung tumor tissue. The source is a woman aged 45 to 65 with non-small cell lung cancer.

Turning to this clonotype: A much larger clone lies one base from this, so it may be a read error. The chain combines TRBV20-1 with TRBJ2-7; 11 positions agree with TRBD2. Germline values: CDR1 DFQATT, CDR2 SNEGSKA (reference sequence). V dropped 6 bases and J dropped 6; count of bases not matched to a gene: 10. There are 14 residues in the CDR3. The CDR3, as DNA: TGCAGTGCCGTACTAGCGGGAGAACCCTGCGAGCAGTACTTC. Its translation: CSAVLAGEPCEQYF.

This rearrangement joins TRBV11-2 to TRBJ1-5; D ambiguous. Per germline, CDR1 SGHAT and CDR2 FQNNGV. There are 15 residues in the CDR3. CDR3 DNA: TGTGCTAACAGCATTGATGGATTGAGCAATCAGCCCCAGCATTTT. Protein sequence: CANSIDGLSNQPQHF. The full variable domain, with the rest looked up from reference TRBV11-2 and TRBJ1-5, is EAGVAQSPRYKIIEKRQSVAFWCNPISGHATLYWYQQILGQGPKLLIQFQNNGVVDDSQLPKDRFSAERLKGVDSTLKIQPAKLEDSAVYLCANSIDGLSNQPQHFGDGTRLSIL.

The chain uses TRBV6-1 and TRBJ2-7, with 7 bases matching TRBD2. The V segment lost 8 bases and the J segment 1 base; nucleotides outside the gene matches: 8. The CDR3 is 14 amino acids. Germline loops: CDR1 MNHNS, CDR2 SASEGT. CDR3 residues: CASERKRGSYEQYF. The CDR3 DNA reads TGTGCCAGCGAAAGAAAGCGGGGATCCTACGAGCAGTACTTC.

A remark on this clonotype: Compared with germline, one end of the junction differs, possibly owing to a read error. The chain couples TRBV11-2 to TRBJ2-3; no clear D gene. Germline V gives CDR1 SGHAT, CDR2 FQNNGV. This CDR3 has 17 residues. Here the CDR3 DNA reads TGTGCCAGCAGTTCGTTAGCAGGATCGGGTGAGGCAGATACGAAGTATTTT. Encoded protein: CASSSLAGSGEADTKYF.

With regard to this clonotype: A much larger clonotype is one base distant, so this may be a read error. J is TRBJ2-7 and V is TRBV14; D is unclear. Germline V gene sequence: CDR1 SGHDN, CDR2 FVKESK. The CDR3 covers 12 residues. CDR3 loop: CAISHDTYEQYF. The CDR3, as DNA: TGTGCCATCAGCCATGACACCTACGAGCAGTACTTC.

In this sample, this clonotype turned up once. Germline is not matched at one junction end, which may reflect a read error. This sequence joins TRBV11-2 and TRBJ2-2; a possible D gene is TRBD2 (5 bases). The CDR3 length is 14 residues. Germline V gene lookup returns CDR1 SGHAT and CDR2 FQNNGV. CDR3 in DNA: TGTGCCAGCGGTTATAGTAGAGACACCGGGGAGCTGGTTTTT. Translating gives CASGYSRDTGELVF.

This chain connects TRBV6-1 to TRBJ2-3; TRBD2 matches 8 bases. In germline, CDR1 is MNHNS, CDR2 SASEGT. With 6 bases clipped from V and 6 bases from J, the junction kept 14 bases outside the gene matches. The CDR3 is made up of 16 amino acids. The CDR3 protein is CASSLTGLASTDTQYF. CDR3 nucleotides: TGTGCCAGCAGCCTGACTGGACTAGCCAGTACGGATACGCAGTATTTT.

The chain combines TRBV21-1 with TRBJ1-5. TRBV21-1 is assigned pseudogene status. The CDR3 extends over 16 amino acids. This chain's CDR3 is CASSGVEGNGNQPQHF. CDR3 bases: TGTGCCAGCAGCGGGGTAGAAGGGAATGGCAATCAGCCCCAGCATTTT.

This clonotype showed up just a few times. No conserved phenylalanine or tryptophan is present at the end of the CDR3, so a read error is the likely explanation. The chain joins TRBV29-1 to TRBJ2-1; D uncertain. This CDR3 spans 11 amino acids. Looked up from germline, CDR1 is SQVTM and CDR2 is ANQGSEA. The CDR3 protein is CGVGNPDEQFL. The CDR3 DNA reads TGCGGCGTTGGCAACCCGGATGAGCAGTTCCTC.

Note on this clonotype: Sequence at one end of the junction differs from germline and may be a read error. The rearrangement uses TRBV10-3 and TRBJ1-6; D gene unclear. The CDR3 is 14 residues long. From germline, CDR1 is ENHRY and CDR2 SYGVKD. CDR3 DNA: TGTGCCACTTCACCGGCGGCGGGTGATTCACCACTCCATTTT. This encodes CATSPAAGDSPLHF.

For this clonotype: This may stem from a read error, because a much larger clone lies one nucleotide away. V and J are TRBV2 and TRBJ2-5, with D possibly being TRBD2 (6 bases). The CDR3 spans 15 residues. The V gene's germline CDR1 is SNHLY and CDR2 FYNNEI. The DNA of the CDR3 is TGTGCCAGCAGTGAAGGGATAGCGGTACAAGAGGCCCAGTACTTC. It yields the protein CASSEGIAVQEAQYF.

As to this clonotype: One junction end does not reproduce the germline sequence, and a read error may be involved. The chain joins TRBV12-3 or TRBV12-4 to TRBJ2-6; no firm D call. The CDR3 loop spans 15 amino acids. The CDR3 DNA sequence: TGTGTCAGCAGTTTTTGGGTCTCTGGGGCCAACGTCCTGACTTTC. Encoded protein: CVSSFWVSGANVLTF.

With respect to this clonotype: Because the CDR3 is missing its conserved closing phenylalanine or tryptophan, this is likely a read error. CDR3 coding DNA: TGCAACGTAGAAATCCGGGGCAGGGGGCGGGATACGCAGTATCTT. As protein: CNVEIRGRGRDTQYL. The chain couples TRBV29-1 to TRBJ2-3; 8 bases agree with TRBD1. Germline V gene sequence: CDR1 SQVTM, CDR2 ANQGSEA. There are 15 residues in the CDR3.

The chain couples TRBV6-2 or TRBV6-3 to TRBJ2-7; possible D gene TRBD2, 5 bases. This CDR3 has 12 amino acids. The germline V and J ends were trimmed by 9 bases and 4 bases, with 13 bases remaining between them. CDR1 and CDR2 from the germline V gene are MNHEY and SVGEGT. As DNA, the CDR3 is TGTGCCAGTAGCGTGAGTCGGTACGAGCAGTACTTC. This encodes CASSVSRYEQYF.

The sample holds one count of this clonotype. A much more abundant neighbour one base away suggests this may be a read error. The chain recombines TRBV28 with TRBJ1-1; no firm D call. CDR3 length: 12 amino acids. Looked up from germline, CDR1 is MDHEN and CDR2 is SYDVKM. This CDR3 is CASSLRAWEVFF. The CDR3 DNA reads TGTGCCAGCAGTTTAAGAGCTTGGGAAGTTTTCTTT.

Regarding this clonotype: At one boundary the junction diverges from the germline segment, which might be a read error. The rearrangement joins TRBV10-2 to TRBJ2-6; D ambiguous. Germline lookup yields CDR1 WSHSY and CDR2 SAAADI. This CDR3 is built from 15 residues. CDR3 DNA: TGTGCCAGCAGTTACATTGCTGCGGGGGCCAACGTCCTGACTTTC. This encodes CASSYIAAGANVLTF.

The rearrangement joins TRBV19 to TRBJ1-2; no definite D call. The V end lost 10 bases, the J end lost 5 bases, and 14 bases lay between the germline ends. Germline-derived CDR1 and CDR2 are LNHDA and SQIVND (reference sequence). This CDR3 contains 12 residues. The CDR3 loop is CANRFGPYGYTF. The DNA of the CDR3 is TGTGCCAATCGTTTCGGACCATATGGCTACACCTTC.

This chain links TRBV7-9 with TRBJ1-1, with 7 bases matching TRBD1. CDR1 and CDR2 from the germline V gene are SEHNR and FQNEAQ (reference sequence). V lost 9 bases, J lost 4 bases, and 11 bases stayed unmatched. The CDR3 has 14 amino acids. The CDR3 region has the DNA TGTGCCAGGAGCCGGGACAGCGGGAGCACTGAAGCTTTCTTT. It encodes CARSRDSGSTEAFF.

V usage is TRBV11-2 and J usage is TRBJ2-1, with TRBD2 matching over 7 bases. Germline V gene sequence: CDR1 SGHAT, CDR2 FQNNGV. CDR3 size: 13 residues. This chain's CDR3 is CDEGEGGPSEQFF. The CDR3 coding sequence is TGTGATGAAGGGGAGGGAGGGCCGAGCGAGCAGTTCTTC.

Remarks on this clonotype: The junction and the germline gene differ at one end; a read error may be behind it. This chain's CDR3 is CASTPGTVNIGELFF. The CDR3 DNA reads TGTGCCAGTACGCCGGGGACAGTCAACATCGGGGAGCTGTTTTTT. V gene TRBV19 combines with J gene TRBJ2-2; 7 nucleotides align to TRBD1. This CDR3 contains 15 residues. Per the germline V gene, CDR1 is LNHDA and CDR2 is SQIVND (reference sequence).

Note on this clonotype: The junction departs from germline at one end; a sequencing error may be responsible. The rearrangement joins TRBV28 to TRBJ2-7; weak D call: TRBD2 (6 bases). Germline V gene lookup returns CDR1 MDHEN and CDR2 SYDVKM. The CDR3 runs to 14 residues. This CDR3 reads CASSLLWTIHEQYF. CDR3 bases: TGTGCCAGCAGTTTATTATGGACTATCCACGAACAGTACTTC.

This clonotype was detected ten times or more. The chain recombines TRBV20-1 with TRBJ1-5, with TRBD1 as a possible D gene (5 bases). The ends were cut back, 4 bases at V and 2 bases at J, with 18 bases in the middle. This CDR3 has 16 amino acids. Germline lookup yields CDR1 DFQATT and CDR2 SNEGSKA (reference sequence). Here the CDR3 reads CSATARILQGNQPQHF. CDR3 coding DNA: TGCAGTGCTACCGCAAGAATACTACAGGGCAATCAGCCCCAGCATTTT.

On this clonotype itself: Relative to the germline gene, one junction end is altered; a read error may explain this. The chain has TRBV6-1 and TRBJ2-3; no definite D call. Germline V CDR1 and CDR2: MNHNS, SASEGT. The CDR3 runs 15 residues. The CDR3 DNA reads TGTGCCAGCAGTGGGGGAACGCGTGGATTAGATACGCATTATTTT. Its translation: CASSGGTRGLDTHYF.

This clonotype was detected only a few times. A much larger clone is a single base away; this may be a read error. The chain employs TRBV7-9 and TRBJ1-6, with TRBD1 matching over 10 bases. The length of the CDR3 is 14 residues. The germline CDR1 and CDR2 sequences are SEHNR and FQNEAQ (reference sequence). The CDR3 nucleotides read TGTGCCAGCAGCGGGACAGGGGACGGTTCACCCCTCTACTTT. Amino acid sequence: CASSGTGDGSPLYF. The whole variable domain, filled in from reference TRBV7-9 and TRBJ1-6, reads DTGVSQNPRHKITKRGQNVTFRCDPISEHNRLYWYRQTLGQGPEFLTYFQNEAQLEKSRLLSDRFSAERPKGSFSTLEIQRTEQGDSAMYLCASSGTGDGSPLYFGNGTRLTVT.

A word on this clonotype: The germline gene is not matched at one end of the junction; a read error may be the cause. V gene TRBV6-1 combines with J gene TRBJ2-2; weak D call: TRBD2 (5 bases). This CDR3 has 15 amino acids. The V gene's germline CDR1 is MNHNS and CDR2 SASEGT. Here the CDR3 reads CASSDQDTHIGELLF. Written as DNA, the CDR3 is TGTGCCAGCAGTGATCAGGATACCCACATCGGGGAGCTGTTATTT.

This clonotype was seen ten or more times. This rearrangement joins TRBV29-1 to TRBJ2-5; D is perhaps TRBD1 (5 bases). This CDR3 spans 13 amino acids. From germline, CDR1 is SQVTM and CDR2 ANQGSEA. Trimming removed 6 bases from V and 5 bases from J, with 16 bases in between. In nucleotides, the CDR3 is TGCAGCGTCGCAACCCAGGGTGCTGAGACCCAGTACTTC. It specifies CSVATQGAETQYF.

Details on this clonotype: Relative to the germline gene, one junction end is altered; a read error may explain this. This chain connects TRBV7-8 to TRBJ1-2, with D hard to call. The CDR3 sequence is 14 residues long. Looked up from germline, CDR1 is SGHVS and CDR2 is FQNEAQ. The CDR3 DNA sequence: TGTGCCAGCAGCTTAGCCTCGGTGGGCTATGGCTACGCCTTC. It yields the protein CASSLASVGYGYAF.

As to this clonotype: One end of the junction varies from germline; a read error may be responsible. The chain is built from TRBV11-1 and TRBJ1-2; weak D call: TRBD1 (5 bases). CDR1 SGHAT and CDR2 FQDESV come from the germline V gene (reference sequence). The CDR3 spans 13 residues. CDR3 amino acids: CTSSTRGSWGYTF. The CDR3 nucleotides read TGTACCAGCAGCACAAGGGGATCGTGGGGCTACACCTTC.

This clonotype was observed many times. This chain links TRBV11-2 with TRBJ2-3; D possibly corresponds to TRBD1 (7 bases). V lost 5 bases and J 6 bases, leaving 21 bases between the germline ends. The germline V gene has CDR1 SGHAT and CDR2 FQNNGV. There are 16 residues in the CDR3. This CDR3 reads CASSPAGQLHRDTQYF. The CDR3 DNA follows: TGTGCCAGCAGCCCCGCGGGACAGCTCCACAGGGATACGCAGTATTTT.

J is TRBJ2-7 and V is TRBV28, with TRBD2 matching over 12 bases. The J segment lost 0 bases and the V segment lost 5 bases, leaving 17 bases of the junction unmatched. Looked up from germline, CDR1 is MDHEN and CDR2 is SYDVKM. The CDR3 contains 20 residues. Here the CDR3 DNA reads TGTGCCAGCAGTCCCCATCCGAGACTAGCGGGAGCAACTTCCTCCTACGAGCAGTACTTC. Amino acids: CASSPHPRLAGATSSYEQYF.

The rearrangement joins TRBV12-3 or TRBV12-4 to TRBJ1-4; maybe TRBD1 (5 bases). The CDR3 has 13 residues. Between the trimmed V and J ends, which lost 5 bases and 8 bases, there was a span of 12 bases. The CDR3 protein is CASSRVRDEKLFF. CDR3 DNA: TGTGCCAGCAGTCGGGTAAGGGACGAAAAACTGTTTTTT.

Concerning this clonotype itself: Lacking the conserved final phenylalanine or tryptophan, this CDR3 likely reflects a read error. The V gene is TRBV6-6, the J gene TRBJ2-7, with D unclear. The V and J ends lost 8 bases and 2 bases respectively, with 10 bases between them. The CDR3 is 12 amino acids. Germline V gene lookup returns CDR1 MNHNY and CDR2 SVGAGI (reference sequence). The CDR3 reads CASGTTAYEQYI. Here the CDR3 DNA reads TGTGCCAGCGGAACGACCGCCTACGAGCAGTACATC.